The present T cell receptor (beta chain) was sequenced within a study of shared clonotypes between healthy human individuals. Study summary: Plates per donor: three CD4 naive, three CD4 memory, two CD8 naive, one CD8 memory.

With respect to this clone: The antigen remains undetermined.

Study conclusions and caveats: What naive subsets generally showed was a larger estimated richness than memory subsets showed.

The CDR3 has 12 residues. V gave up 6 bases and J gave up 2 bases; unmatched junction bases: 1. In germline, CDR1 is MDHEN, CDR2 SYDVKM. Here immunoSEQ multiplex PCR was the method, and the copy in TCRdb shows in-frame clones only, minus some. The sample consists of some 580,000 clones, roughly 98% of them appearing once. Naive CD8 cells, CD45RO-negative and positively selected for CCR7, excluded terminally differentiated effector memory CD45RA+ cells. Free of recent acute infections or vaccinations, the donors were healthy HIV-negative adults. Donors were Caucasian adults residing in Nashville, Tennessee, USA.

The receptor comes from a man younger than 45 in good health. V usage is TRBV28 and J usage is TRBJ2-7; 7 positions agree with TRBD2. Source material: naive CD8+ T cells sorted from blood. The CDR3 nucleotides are TGTGCCAGCAGGCGGGGGACCTACGAGCAGTACTTC. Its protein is CASRRGTYEQYF.